This TCR beta chain is drawn from a study of shared clonotypes between healthy human individuals. Study summary: CD4 naive and memory got three plates each, CD8 naive two, CD8 memory one.

Study-wide findings and caveats: What naive subsets generally showed was a larger estimated richness than memory subsets showed. In this cohort, only blood was sampled, and tissue repertoires likely differ. Inspection by rarefaction showed sorted-subset sequencing to be incomplete despite large depth.

About this clone itself: What it recognizes is unknown.

The assay was immunoSEQ multiplex PCR, and TCRdb's table has in-frame clones only and misses some. The sample has millions of clones, roughly 96% seen once. Germline V CDR1 and CDR2: SNHLY, FYNNEI. Between the trimmed V and J ends, which lost 7 bases and 4 bases, there was a span of 14 bases. The CDR3 length is 14 residues. The source is a man younger than 30 in good health. Sequencing input: naive CD4+ T cells sorted from blood. Subset noted: CD45RA+ positively selected. The chain links TRBV2 to TRBJ1-3; D is unclear. CDR3: CASNPGGSGNTIYF. CDR3 coding DNA: TGTGCCAGCAACCCAGGAGGGTCGGGAAACACCATATATTTT.